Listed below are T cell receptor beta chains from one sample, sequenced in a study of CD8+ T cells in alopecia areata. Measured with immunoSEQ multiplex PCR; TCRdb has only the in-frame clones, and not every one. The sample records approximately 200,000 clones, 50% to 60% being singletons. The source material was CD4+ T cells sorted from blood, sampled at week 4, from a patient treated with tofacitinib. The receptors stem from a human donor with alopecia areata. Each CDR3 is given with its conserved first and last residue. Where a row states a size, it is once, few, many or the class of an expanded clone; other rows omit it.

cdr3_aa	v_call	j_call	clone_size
CASSSRPSGGQETQYF	TRBV28	TRBJ2-5	once
CSVVRDEKLFF	TRBV29-1	TRBJ1-4	-
CSVQLGQENEKLFF	TRBV29-1	TRBJ1-4	-
CASSSEVDGYTF	TRBV7-2	TRBJ1-2	-
CASSATSGGETQYF	TRBV7-9	TRBJ2-5	-
CASTINRDGDYGYTF	TRBV18	TRBJ1-2	-
CASTGRAIQPQHF	TRBV19	TRBJ1-5	-
CASTGAAKRSLHEQYF	TRBV9	TRBJ2-7	-
CASSFRPGENNEKLFF	TRBV5-1	TRBJ1-4	-
CASSETTGGPGELFF	TRBV25-1	TRBJ2-2	-
CASSEGTLHPYEQFF	TRBV28	TRBJ2-1	-
CAWKTGGNYGYTF	TRBV30	TRBJ1-2	-
CASSRMGQGKDEQFF	TRBV5-4	TRBJ2-1	-
CASSLEGPNSPLHF	TRBV5-1	TRBJ1-6	-
CASSHGRGTDTQYF	TRBV4-2	TRBJ2-3	-
CAWSVQGMDTQYF	TRBV30	TRBJ2-3	-
CASSLDGQYEQYF	TRBV5-1	TRBJ2-7	-
CAWSVLTGREEQFF	TRBV30	TRBJ2-1	-
CASSLGGLAGEQYF	TRBV5-4	TRBJ2-7	-
CASSSQGPQETQYF	TRBV7-6	TRBJ2-5	-
CASSLERLGYEQYF	TRBV11-3	-	-
CASSLEAGGNIQYF	TRBV7-6	TRBJ2-4	-
CASSLRNTEAFF	TRBV5-4	TRBJ1-1	-
CASSLGGPDQPQHF	TRBV28	TRBJ1-5	-
CASRGQGTAEAFF	TRBV25-1	TRBJ1-1	once
CASSLVWNNNEQFF	TRBV5-4	TRBJ2-1	few
CASRVRVSGANVLTF	TRBV19	TRBJ2-6	few
CASSGASGNEKLFF	TRBV28	TRBJ1-4	-